A selection of T cell receptor beta chains follows, all from one sample in a study of T cells in localized non-small cell lung cancer. Libraries were prepared by immunoSEQ multiplex PCR; TCRdb keeps only in-frame clonotypes and omits some of them. This table holds about 22,000 clones, 70% to 90% found once. The material sequenced was PBMCs, taken before any cancer treatment. The receptors originated from a man between 35 and 75 years old with stage II squamous cell lung carcinoma. Both conserved end residues are part of each CDR3. A D gene is named only where the DNA matches it firmly. Size tells how often a clone was seen (once, few, many) or the class of an expanded clone, and some rows leave it out.

d_gene,v_gene,abundance,j_gene,CDR3aa,CDR3nt
-,TRBV5-1,few,TRBJ2-2,CASSSGTENTGELFF,TGCGCCAGCAGCTCCGGGACGGAGAACACCGGGGAGCTGTTTTTT
-,TRBV2,-,TRBJ1-5,CASTRSRYSNQPQHF,TGTGCCAGCACTAGGAGCAGGTATAGCAATCAGCCCCAGCATTTT
-,TRBV10-1,few,TRBJ2-1,CASSAGTPYNEQFF,TGCGCCAGCAGCGCCGGGACACCCTACAATGAGCAGTTCTTC
-,TRBV9,-,TRBJ1-1,CASSVVHMNTEAFF,TGTGCCAGCAGCGTAGTTCACATGAACACTGAAGCTTTCTTT
-,TRBV2,-,TRBJ2-3,CASSAFPMDTQYF,TGTGCCAGCAGCGCCTTCCCCATGGATACGCAGTATTTT
TRBD1,TRBV4-2,-,TRBJ2-2,CASSLGTGDTGELFF,TGTGCCAGCAGCCTCGGGACAGGGGACACCGGGGAGCTGTTTTTT
TRBD1,TRBV29-1,-,TRBJ1-1,CSVFRDRAEAFF,TGCAGCGTTTTCCGGGACAGGGCTGAAGCTTTCTTT
-,TRBV29-1,-,TRBJ2-1,CSVEIRLAYNEQFF,TGCAGCGTTGAAATCCGACTAGCCTACAATGAGCAGTTCTTC
-,TRBV6-1,-,TRBJ1-1,CASPLWGEAFF,TGTGCCAGCCCCCTTTGGGGTGAAGCTTTCTTT
-,TRBV7-2,-,TRBJ2-5,CASSYMGYPGETQYF,TGTGCCAGCAGCTATATGGGATACCCAGGAGAGACCCAGTACTTC
-,TRBV27,-,TRBJ1-4,CAGDSISNEKLFF,TGTGCCGGGGATAGCATTTCTAATGAAAAACTGTTTTTT
-,TRBV5-3,-,TRBJ2-2,CARSLAWTHANTGELFF,TGTGCCAGAAGCCTCGCATGGACTCACGCGAACACCGGGGAGCTGTTTTTT
-,TRBV7-8,-,TRBJ2-7,CASSLNLGRDTYEQYF,TGTGCCAGCAGCTTAAACCTGGGCAGGGACACCTACGAGCAGTACTTC
TRBD1,TRBV11-3,-,TRBJ2-3,CASSRQGRTQYF,TGTGCCAGCAGCCGACAGGGGCGGACGCAGTATTTT
-,TRBV9,-,TRBJ2-3,CASSVASTDTQYF,TGTGCCAGCAGCGTCGCTAGCACAGATACGCAGTATTTT
-,TRBV12-5,-,TRBJ2-6,CASGRSDAGQSRANVLTF,TGTGCTAGTGGTAGGAGCGATGCAGGACAAAGTCGGGCCAACGTCCTGACTTTC
-,TRBV4-1,-,TRBJ2-3,CASSPRDFSDTQYF,TGCGCCAGCAGCCCCCGGGACTTCTCAGATACGCAGTATTTT
TRBD2,TRBV27,-,TRBJ2-7,CASSLSFSGFSYEQYF,TGTGCCAGCAGTTTATCGTTTAGCGGGTTCTCCTACGAGCAGTACTTC
TRBD2,TRBV5-1,-,TRBJ2-3,CASRGGLARRDTQYF,TGCGCCAGCAGGGGAGGACTAGCAAGAAGGGATACGCAGTATTTT
TRBD2,TRBV5-4,-,TRBJ2-7,CASSQGGGTKGYEQYF,TGTGCCAGCAGTCAGGGTGGGGGGACTAAAGGCTACGAGCAGTACTTC
-,TRBV5-6,-,TRBJ1-4,CASSFRGDEKLFF,TGTGCCAGCAGCTTCCGAGGGGATGAAAAACTGTTTTTT
-,TRBV5-1,-,TRBJ2-7,CASSLVPRSYEQYF,TGCGCCAGCAGCTTGGTCCCCAGGTCCTACGAGCAGTACTTC
TRBD2,TRBV2,-,TRBJ2-7,CASIKEDGRYEQYF,TGTGCCAGCATCAAGGAGGACGGGAGGTACGAGCAGTACTTC
TRBD2,TRBV2,-,TRBJ2-4,CASSPLGGATNIQYF,TGTGCCAGCAGCCCACTGGGAGGGGCGACAAACATTCAGTACTTC
TRBD1,TRBV10-3,-,TRBJ1-5,CAISETGGGSNQPQHF,TGTGCCATCAGTGAGACAGGGGGCGGCAGCAATCAGCCCCAGCATTTT
-,TRBV28,-,TRBJ1-1,CASSVSGLNTEAFF,TGTGCCAGCAGTGTCAGCGGGTTGAACACTGAAGCTTTCTTT
-,TRBV5-1,-,TRBJ1-1,CASSLDLREGTEAFF,TGCGCCAGCAGCTTGGATCTTCGTGAGGGCACTGAAGCTTTCTTT